This entry describes one T cell receptor (beta chain). Its specificity is unknown. The data originate from a study of Tregs in tolerant kidney transplant recipients. Study-wide findings and caveats: Validation in larger populations is needed because few patients were studied. The most relevant donor-specific Treg TCRbeta repertoire apparently came from expansion with activated donor B cells. No direct test of biological reproducibility was done here. Antigen-driven expansion was suggested because donor-specific Tregs expanded more than all Tregs in tolerant patients.

Germline V gene sequence: CDR1 SGHVS, CDR2 FQNEAQ. The CDR3 sequence is 13 residues long. Trimming took off 5 bases at V and 7 bases at J, with 11 bases between the two ends. Clones were read by immunoSEQ multiplex PCR, and TCRdb kept only the in-frame ones, dropping some. The sample lists tens of thousands of clones, roughly 93% occurring once. Related graft donors supplied nonmyeloablative bone marrow transplants, and mixed chimerism was transient. The rearrangement joins TRBV7-8 to TRBJ1-4, with a possible D match to TRBD1 (6 bases). The receptor comes from a human patient who received a combined kidney and bone marrow transplant. Part of the T cells may come from the graft donor. This specimen was CD4+ T cells from blood (PBMCs), taken 12 months after the transplant. CDR3 amino acids: CASSPGTSEKLFF. The CDR3 DNA reads TGTGCCAGCAGCCCAGGGACATCTGAAAAACTGTTTTTT.